This entry is about one TCR beta chain. The sample is drawn from a study of shared clonotypes between healthy human individuals. Using immunoSEQ multiplex PCR, the repertoire was profiled, and TCRdb retains in-frame clones only, with some absent. The table has over 95,000 clones, about 70% seen once; the top ten hold roughly 24%. V was clipped by 6 bases and J by 1 base, with 15 bases between them. The germline V gene encodes CDR1 SGHVS and CDR2 FQNEAQ. This CDR3 has 15 amino acids. The sequence was obtained from a woman in her twenties or thirties in good health. Specimen: memory CD8+ T cells sorted from blood. The sample's subset: CD45RO+ cells pooled with CCR7-negative TemRA cells. The genes are TRBV7-8 and TRBJ1-1, with D uncertain. Here the CDR3 reads CASSLHVPGNTEAFF. CDR3 DNA sequence: TGTGCCAGCAGTTTACACGTCCCGGGGAACACTGAAGCTTTCTTT. Based on the CDR3 plus reference TRBV7-8 and TRBJ1-1, the full variable domain is GAGVSQSPRYKVAKRGQDVALRCDPISGHVSLFWYQQALGQGPEFLTYFQNEAQLDKSGLPSDRFFAERPEGSVSTLKIQRTQQEDSAVYLCASSLHVPGNTEAFFGQGTRLTVV.